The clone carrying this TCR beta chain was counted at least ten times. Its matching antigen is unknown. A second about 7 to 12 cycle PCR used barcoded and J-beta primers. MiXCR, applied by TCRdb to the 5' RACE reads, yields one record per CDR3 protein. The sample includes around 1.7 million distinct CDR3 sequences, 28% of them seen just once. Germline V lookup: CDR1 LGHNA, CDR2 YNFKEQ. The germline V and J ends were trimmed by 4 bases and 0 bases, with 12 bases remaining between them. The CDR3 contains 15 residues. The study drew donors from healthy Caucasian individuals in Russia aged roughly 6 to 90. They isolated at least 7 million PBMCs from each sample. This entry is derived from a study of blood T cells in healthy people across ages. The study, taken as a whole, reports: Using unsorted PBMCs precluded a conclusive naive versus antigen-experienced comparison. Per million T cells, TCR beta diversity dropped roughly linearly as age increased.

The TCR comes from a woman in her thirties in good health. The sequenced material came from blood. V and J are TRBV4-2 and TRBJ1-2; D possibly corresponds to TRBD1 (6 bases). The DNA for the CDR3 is TGTGCCAGCAGCCCAGGGACAACCGCTAACTATGGCTACACCTTC. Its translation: CASSPGTTANYGYTF.